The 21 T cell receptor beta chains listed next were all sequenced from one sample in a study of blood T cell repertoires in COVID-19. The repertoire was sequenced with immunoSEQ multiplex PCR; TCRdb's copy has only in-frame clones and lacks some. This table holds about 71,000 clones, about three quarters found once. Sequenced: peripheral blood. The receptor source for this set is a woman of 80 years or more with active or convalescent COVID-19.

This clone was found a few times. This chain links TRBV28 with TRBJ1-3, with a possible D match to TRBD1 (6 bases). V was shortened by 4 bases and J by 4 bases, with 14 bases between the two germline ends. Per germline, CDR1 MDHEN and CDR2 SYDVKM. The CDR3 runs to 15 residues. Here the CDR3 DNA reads TGTGCCAGCAGTTCAGTACAGGGTGGAGGAAACACCATATATTTT. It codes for CASSSVQGGGNTIYF.

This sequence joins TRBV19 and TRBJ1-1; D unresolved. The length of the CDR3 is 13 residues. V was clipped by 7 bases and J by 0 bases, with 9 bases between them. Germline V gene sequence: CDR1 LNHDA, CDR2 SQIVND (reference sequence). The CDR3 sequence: CASMGRLNTEAFF. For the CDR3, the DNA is TGTGCCAGTATGGGGAGGCTGAACACTGAAGCTTTCTTT.

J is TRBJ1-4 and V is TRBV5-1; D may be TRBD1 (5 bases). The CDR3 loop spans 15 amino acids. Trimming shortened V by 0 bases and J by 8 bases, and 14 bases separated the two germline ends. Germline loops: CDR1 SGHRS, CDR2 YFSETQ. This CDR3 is CASSLEGREGEKLFF. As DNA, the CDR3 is TGCGCCAGCAGCTTGGAGGGCAGGGAGGGGGAAAAACTGTTTTTT.

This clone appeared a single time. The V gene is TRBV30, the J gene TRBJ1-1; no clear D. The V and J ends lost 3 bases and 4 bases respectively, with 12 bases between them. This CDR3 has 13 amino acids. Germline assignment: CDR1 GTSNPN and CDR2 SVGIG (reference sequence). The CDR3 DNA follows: TGTGCCTGGAGGGGAGGGTCCCCCACTGAAGCTTTCTTT. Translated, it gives CAWRGGSPTEAFF.

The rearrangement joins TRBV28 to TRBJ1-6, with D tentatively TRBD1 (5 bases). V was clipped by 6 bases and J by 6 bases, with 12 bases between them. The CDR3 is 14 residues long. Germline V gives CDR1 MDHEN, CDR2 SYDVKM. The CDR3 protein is CASSLMTVNSPLHF. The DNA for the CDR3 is TGTGCCAGCAGCCTCATGACAGTTAATTCACCCCTCCACTTT.

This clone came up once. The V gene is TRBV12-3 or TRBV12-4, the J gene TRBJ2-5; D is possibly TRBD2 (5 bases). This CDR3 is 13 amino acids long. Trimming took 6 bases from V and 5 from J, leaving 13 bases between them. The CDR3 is CASSLKRRETQYF. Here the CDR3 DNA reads TGTGCCAGCAGCCTAAAGAGGAGGGAGACCCAGTACTTC.

The CDR3 is CAWSGRSPYSPLHF. The CDR3 coding sequence is TGTGCCTGGAGTGGGAGGAGCCCATATTCACCCCTCCACTTT. V and J are TRBV30 and TRBJ1-6; D call uncertain. CDR3 size: 14 residues. From germline, CDR1 is GTSNPN and CDR2 SVGIG (reference sequence). Trimming left V 1 base short and J 8 bases short, with 12 bases between.

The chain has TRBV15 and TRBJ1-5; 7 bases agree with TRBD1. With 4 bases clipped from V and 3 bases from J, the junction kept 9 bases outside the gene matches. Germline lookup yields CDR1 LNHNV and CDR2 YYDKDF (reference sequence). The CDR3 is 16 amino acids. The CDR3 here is CATSIRTGRFNQPQHF. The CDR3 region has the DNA TGTGCCACCAGCATCCGGACAGGACGTTTCAATCAGCCCCAGCATTTT.

The CDR3 region is CASSLGRQGRWGTEAFF. CDR3 bases: TGTGCCAGCAGTCTCGGACGACAGGGGCGGTGGGGCACTGAAGCTTTCTTT. The rearrangement links TRBV27 to TRBJ1-1, with 8 bases aligning to TRBD1. Trimming took 5 bases from V and 4 from J; bases not matched to a gene: 15. The CDR3 consists of 17 residues. The germline CDR1 and CDR2 sequences are MNHEY and SMNVEV (reference sequence).

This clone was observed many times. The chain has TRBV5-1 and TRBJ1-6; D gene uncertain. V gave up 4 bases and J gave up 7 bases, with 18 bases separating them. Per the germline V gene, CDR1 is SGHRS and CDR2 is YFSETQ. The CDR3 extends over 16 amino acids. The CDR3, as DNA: TGCGCCAGCAGCCTTACCGTTAAGGGAGACAATTCACCCCTCCACTTT. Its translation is CASSLTVKGDNSPLHF.

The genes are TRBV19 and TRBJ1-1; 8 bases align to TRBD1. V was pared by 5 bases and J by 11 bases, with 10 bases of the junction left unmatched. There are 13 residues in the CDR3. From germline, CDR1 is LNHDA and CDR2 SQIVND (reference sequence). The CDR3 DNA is TGTGCCAGTAGTTCCAGGCAGGGGGCGAAGGCTTTCTTT. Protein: CASSSRQGAKAFF.

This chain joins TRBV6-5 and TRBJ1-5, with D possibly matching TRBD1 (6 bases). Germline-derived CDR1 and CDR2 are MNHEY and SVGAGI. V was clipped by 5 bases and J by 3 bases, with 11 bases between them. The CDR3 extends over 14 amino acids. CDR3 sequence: CASSTGQFNQPQHF. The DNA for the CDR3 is TGTGCCAGCAGTACCGGACAGTTCAATCAGCCCCAGCATTTT.

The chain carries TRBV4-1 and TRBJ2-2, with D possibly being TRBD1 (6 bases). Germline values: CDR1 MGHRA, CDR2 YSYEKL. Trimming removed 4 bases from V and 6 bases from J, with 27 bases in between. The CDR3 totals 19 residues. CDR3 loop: CASSLPPPGAPSFAGELFF. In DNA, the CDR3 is TGCGCCAGCAGCCTTCCCCCTCCAGGGGCTCCCTCTTTCGCCGGGGAGCTGTTTTTT.

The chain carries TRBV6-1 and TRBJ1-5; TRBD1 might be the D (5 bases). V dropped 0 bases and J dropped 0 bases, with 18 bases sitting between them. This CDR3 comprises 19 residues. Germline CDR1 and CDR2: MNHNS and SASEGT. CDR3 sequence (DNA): TGTGCCAGCAGTGAAGCCCCGCCTCTACAGGTTTTTAGCAATCAGCCCCAGCATTTT. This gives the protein CASSEAPPLQVFSNQPQHF.

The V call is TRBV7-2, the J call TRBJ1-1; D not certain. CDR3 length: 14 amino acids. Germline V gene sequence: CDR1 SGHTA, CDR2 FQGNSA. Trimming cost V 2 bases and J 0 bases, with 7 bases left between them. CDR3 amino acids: CASSLHNMNTEAFF. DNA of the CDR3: TGTGCCAGCAGCTTACACAACATGAACACTGAAGCTTTCTTT.

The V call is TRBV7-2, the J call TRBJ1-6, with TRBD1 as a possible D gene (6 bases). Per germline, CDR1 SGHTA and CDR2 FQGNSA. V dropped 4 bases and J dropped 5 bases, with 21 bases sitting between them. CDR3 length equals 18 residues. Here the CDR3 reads CASSSRGGQVANNSPLHF. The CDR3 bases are TGTGCCAGCAGCTCCCGGGGGGGGCAGGTGGCGAATAATTCACCCCTCCACTTT.

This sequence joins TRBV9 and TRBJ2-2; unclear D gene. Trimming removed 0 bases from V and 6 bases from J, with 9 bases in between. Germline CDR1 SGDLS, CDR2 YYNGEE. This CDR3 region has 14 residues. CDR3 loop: CASSVDSSPGELFF. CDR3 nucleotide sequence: TGTGCCAGCAGCGTAGACTCCTCGCCCGGGGAGCTGTTTTTT.

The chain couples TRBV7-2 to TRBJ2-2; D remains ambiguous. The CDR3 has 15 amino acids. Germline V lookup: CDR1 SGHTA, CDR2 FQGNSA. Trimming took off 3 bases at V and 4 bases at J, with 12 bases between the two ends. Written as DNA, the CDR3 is TGTGCCAGCAGCTTGGGCTTCCAACCCACCGGGGAGCTGTTTTTT. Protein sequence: CASSLGFQPTGELFF.

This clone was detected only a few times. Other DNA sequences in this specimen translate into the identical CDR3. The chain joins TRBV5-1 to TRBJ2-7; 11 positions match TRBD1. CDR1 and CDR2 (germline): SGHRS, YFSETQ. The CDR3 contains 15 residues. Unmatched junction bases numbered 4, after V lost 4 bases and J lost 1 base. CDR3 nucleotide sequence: TGCGCCAGCAGCGGCGGGACAGGGGGTTCCTACGAGCAGTACTTC. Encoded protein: CASSGGTGGSYEQYF.

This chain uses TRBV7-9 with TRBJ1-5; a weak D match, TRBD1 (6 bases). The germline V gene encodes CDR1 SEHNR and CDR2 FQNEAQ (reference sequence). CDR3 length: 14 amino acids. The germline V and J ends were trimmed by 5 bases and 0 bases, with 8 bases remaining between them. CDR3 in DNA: TGTGCCAGCAGCGGGACATCTAGCAATCAGCCCCAGCATTTT. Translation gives CASSGTSSNQPQHF.

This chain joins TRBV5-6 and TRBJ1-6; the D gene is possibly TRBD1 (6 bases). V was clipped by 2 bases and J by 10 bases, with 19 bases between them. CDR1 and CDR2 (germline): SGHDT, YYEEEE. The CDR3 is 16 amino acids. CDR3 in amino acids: CASSFRTVSDKSPLHF. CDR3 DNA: TGTGCCAGCAGCTTCAGGACAGTATCCGACAAGTCACCCCTCCACTTT.